The 22 T cell receptor beta chains given below trace back to one sample, sequenced in a study of CD4 T cells in relation to SARS-CoV-2 and coronaviruses. These receptors have no identified antigens. This table comes from immunoSEQ multiplex PCR, and its TCRdb copy is limited to in-frame clones, with some not included. The sample records 35,000 or so clones, approximately 80% being singletons. The sequencing sample was made of memory CD4+ T cells from PBMCs, cultured in vitro. The receptors were sampled from an adult with COVID-19.

This chain links TRBV18 with TRBJ2-7, with 11 bases matching TRBD2. Germline V gives CDR1 KGHSH, CDR2 LQKENI. This CDR3 comprises 16 residues. V trimming: 4 bases; J trimming: 3 bases; junction bases outside the gene matches: 8. Here the CDR3 reads CASSREGLAANYEQYF. The CDR3 bases are TGTGCCAGCTCACGAGAGGGACTAGCGGCAAACTACGAGCAGTACTTC.

Written as DNA, the CDR3 is TGTGCCAGCAGCCAAAGAACCGGGGAGCTGTTTTTT. The encoded protein is CASSQRTGELFF. V gene TRBV11-3 combines with J gene TRBJ2-2, with D unclear. The ends were cut back, 5 bases at V and 5 bases at J, with 6 bases in the middle. This CDR3 has 12 amino acids. The germline V gene has CDR1 SGHNT and CDR2 YENEEA.

This clone appeared a single time. The chain uses TRBV7-9 and TRBJ2-3; tentatively, D is TRBD2 (6 bases). Germline values: CDR1 SEHNR, CDR2 FQNEAQ (reference sequence). V dropped 5 bases and J dropped 5 bases, with 20 bases sitting between them. The CDR3 length is 16 residues. The CDR3 here is CASSVPSVLIEDTQYF. The CDR3 nucleotides read TGTGCCAGCAGCGTCCCTAGCGTTCTTATTGAAGATACGCAGTATTTT.

The gene calls are TRBV10-3 and TRBJ1-1; D is undetermined. V lost 0 bases, J lost 4 bases, and 12 bases lay in between. In germline, CDR1 is ENHRY, CDR2 SYGVKD. This CDR3 region has 15 residues. CDR3 sequence reads: CAISESKGVATEAFF. DNA for the CDR3: TGTGCCATCAGTGAGTCTAAGGGAGTGGCCACTGAAGCTTTCTTT.

This chain uses TRBV14 with TRBJ2-7; 8 nucleotides line up with TRBD1. The CDR3 length is 13 residues. Trimming took 4 bases from V and 4 from J; bases not matched to a gene: 3. Germline loops: CDR1 SGHDN, CDR2 FVKESK. In DNA, the CDR3 is TGTGCCAGCAGCCGGGACAGGTCTTACGAGCAGTACTTC. As protein: CASSRDRSYEQYF.

The CDR3 is CASRPSGTNTGELFF. The CDR3 DNA reads TGCGCCAGCAGGCCCAGCGGAACGAACACCGGGGAGCTGTTTTTT. The chain carries TRBV4-1 and TRBJ2-2; tentative D call: TRBD2 (5 bases). The CDR3 is 15 amino acids. Trimming pared 6 bases from V and 0 bases from J, leaving 11 bases between. CDR1 is MGHRA and CDR2 is YSYEKL in the germline V gene.

The chain combines TRBV5-5 with TRBJ2-7; possible D gene TRBD2, 6 bases. CDR1 is SGHKS, CDR2 YYEKEE, per germline (reference sequence). The CDR3 sequence is 16 residues long. V lost 5 bases and J lost 2, with 20 bases in between. This chain's CDR3 is CASSSTSGTSAYEQYF. In DNA form, the CDR3 reads TGTGCCAGCAGTTCCACTTCCGGGACTTCGGCCTACGAGCAGTACTTC.

The rearrangement uses TRBV6-6 and TRBJ1-5, with a weak D call TRBD1 (5 bases). V lost 0 bases and J lost 7, with 16 bases in between. The CDR3 covers 16 residues. CDR1 MNHNY and CDR2 SVGAGI come from the germline V gene (reference sequence). CDR3 DNA: TGTGCCAGCAGTTACTCGATTGGGGCGATTGGACAGCCCCAGCATTTT. It translates to CASSYSIGAIGQPQHF.

This rearrangement joins TRBV4-2 to TRBJ2-1, with D possibly being TRBD2 (6 bases). Trimming took 4 bases from V and 8 from J, leaving 15 bases between them. Germline assignment: CDR1 LGHNA and CDR2 YNFKEQ. The CDR3 length is 14 residues. CDR3 protein: CASSLGGIRDEQFF. Written as DNA, the CDR3 is TGTGCCAGCAGCCTGGGCGGGATTAGGGATGAGCAGTTCTTC.

V and J are TRBV7-2 and TRBJ2-5, with TRBD1 matching 9 bases. This CDR3 contains 14 residues. Germline CDR1 is SGHTA and CDR2 is FQGNSA. Germline trimming cut 1 base from V and 6 bases from J; bases unmatched to any gene: 3. The CDR3 loop is CASSLEQGAKTQYF. In DNA, the CDR3 is TGTGCCAGCAGCTTAGAACAGGGGGCGAAGACCCAGTACTTC.

The chain couples TRBV5-1 to TRBJ2-3; the D gene is possibly TRBD1 (6 bases). CDR1 is SGHRS and CDR2 is YFSETQ in the germline V gene. The CDR3 consists of 15 residues. The ends were cut back, 7 bases at V and 2 bases at J, with 17 bases in the middle. For the CDR3, the DNA is TGCGCCAGCGAATTAGGGGACACCCTCACAGATACGCAGTATTTT. It translates to CASELGDTLTDTQYF. The complete variable domain, with remaining parts taken from reference TRBV5-1 and TRBJ2-3, reads KAGVTQTPRYLIKTRGQQVTLSCSPISGHRSVSWYQQTPGQGLQFLFEYFSETQRNKGNFPGRFSGRQFSNSRSEMNVSTLELGDSALYLCASELGDTLTDTQYFGPGTRLTVL.

The chain has TRBV6-5 and TRBJ1-5; D is undetermined. CDR3 length: 13 amino acids. Germline-derived CDR1 and CDR2 are MNHEY and SVGAGI. Deletions cut 8 bases from V and 0 bases from J, with 8 bases between. CDR3 DNA: TGTGCCAGCGTTGTTGATAGCAATCAGCCCCAGCATTTT. Translating it yields CASVVDSNQPQHF.

In its sample, this clone was seen once. The V and J genes are TRBV20-1 and TRBJ2-7, with D possibly TRBD2 on 6 matching bases. This CDR3 region has 15 residues. Germline V gene lookup returns CDR1 DFQATT and CDR2 SNEGSKA (reference sequence). V lost 3 bases, J lost 5 bases, and 20 bases lay in between. The CDR3 reads CSASDPGTSRNEQYF. DNA of the CDR3: TGCAGTGCTAGTGACCCCGGGACTTCAAGGAACGAGCAGTACTTC.

This clone turned up a few times. This chain connects TRBV7-8 to TRBJ1-5; no clear D gene. Germline loops: CDR1 SGHVS, CDR2 FQNEAQ. This CDR3 region has 15 residues. Trimming took off 2 bases at V and 6 bases at J, with 14 bases between the two ends. The CDR3 DNA reads as TGTGCCAGCAGCTTATCGGGTCAGGTTGCTCAGCCCCAGCATTTT. As protein: CASSLSGQVAQPQHF.

The chain has TRBV18 and TRBJ2-3, with 11 bases that match TRBD2. CDR1 KGHSH and CDR2 LQKENI come from the germline V gene. CDR3 length equals 18 residues. Unmatched junction bases numbered 15, after V lost 4 bases and J lost 6 bases. CDR3 sequence reads: CASSQTSSGRKGADTQYF. The CDR3 region has the DNA TGTGCCAGCTCACAAACCTCTAGCGGGAGGAAGGGTGCGGATACGCAGTATTTT.

This clone has a handful of counts. V usage is TRBV5-1 and J usage is TRBJ1-2; D is possibly TRBD1 (6 bases). The CDR3 length is 16 residues. V was clipped by 4 bases and J by 2 bases, with 18 bases between them. CDR1 is SGHRS, CDR2 YFSETQ, per germline. In DNA form, the CDR3 reads TGCGCCAGCAGCCCGAGAACGGACAGACTAAACTATGGCTACACCTTC. As protein: CASSPRTDRLNYGYTF.

In its sample, this clone was seen once. The rearrangement links TRBV6-1 to TRBJ2-7; TRBD2 might be the D (5 bases). Germline V gene data show CDR1 as MNHNS and CDR2 as SASEGT. The CDR3 spans 14 residues. Trimming took 2 bases from V and 2 from J, leaving 10 bases between them. The chain's CDR3 is CASSELRLTYEQYF. The DNA of the CDR3 is TGTGCCAGCAGTGAACTGAGACTAACCTACGAGCAGTACTTC.

The chain combines TRBV5-5 with TRBJ1-2; D not resolved. Germline CDR1 SGHKS, CDR2 YYEKEE (reference sequence). This CDR3 comprises 12 residues. V was cut by 4 bases and J by 4 bases, with 8 bases left in between. The CDR3 coding sequence is TGTGCCAGCAGCCCGGGAGGCTATGGCTACACCTTC. It specifies CASSPGGYGYTF.

V is TRBV7-9 and J is TRBJ2-1; 8 nucleotides match TRBD2. Germline V gene sequence: CDR1 SEHNR, CDR2 FQNEAQ (reference sequence). V was pared by 3 bases and J by 5 bases, with 9 bases of the junction left unmatched. This CDR3 is 16 amino acids long. DNA of the CDR3: TGTGCCAGCAGCTTGCCGACGGGAGGGGTAGACAATGAGCAGTTCTTC. Its protein product is CASSLPTGGVDNEQFF.

By share, this clone ranks as medium-sized. This chain uses TRBV2 with TRBJ1-3; D not certain. V was pared by 4 bases and J by 0 bases, with 13 bases between. The germline V gene has CDR1 SNHLY and CDR2 FYNNEI. The CDR3 is 16 amino acids. CDR3: CASSAWRDNSGNTIYF. CDR3 coding DNA: TGTGCCAGCAGTGCGTGGCGCGACAACTCTGGAAACACCATATATTTT.

A word on this clone: No DNA is shown, since the ends of the CDR3 on it are uncertain; the CDR3 is the one TCRdb lists. The chain couples TRBV28 to TRBJ2-7; TRBD2, the table's D call, lacks a check against the DNA. 15 amino acids form the CDR3, both terminal residues included. CDR1 and CDR2 (germline): MDHEN, SYDVKM. The CDR3 protein is CASSFLAGRAYEQYF.

This chain joins TRBV5-8 and TRBJ2-1; TRBD2 aligns across 12 bases. The junction had 5 bases not matched to a gene; V was cut back by 4 bases and J by 3 bases. The CDR3 totals 16 residues. Germline V gene sequence: CDR1 SGHTS, CDR2 YDEGEE. The chain's CDR3 is CASSPLLAGGYNEQFF. CDR3 DNA sequence: TGTGCCAGCAGCCCCTTACTAGCGGGAGGCTACAATGAGCAGTTCTTC.